This TCR beta chain was profiled in a study of cytotoxic CD8 clonotypes in ibrutinib-treated CLL. Study as a whole: Patients gave response samples after a median around twelve months of treatment, range 6 to 36. General study points: Clonality went up at ibrutinib response and then declined back toward baseline at progression.

On this clone: Its antigen is not known.

The CDR3 covers 13 residues. V lost 7 bases and J 0 bases, leaving 7 bases between the germline ends. The germline CDR1 and CDR2 sequences are LGHNT and FRNRAP. The planned depth of sequencing spanned 1 in 200,000 to 1 in 1 million T cells. The repertoire was sequenced with immunoSEQ multiplex PCR; TCRdb's copy has only in-frame clones and lacks some. This table has some 150,000 clones, over 75% appearing once. The rearrangement links TRBV12-5 to TRBJ1-5, with D tentatively TRBD1 (6 bases). This receptor was identified in a human donor with chronic lymphocytic leukemia. Sequences were derived from PBMCs, sampled after 36 months of ibrutinib treatment. CDR3 sequence (DNA): TGTGCTAGTGCAGGGGCTAGCAATCAGCCCCAGCATTTT. Translated: CASAGASNQPQHF.